The clone carrying this T cell receptor (beta chain) was counted between two and nine times. Its specificity is not known. The entry originates in a study of neurological immune-mediated disorders. Findings and limits, study-wide: HTLV-1-associated myelopathy had the most TCR clonal expansion, while multiple sclerosis had the least, a level that fell below healthy controls.

Time point indicated: technical triplicate 1. The study built unsorted libraries from 2 million PBMCs kept at -80 C. This CDR3 region has 12 residues. CDR1 is SGHRS, CDR2 YFSETQ, per germline. V was shortened by 2 bases and J by 6 bases, with 6 bases between the two germline ends. 5'RACE with 10-nucleotide random UMIs produced the cDNA. In TCRdb, the 5' RACE reads were re-called with MiXCR into one record per CDR3 protein. Among tens of thousands of distinct CDR3 sequences listed, around 10% were seen once. This clonotype originated in a man aged 55 to 69 with HTLV-1-associated myelopathy (HAM/TSP). This chain connects TRBV5-1 to TRBJ2-1; D gene unclear. The source material was PBMCs. The CDR3 region is CASSFQFNEQFF. The CDR3 bases are TGCGCCAGCAGCTTCCAATTCAATGAGCAGTTCTTC.